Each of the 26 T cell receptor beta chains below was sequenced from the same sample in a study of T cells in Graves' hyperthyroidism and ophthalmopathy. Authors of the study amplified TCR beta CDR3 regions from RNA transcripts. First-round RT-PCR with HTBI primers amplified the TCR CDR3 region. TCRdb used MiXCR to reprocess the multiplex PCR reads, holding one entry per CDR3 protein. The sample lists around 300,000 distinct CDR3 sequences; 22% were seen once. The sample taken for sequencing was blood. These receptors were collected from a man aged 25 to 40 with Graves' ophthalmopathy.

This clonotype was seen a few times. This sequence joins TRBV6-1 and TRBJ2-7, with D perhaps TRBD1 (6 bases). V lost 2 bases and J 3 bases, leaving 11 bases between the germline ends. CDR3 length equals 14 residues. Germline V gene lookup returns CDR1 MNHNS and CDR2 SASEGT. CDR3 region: CASSEPGHIYEQYF. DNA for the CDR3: TGTGCCAGCAGTGAACCGGGACACATCTACGAGCAGTACTTC.

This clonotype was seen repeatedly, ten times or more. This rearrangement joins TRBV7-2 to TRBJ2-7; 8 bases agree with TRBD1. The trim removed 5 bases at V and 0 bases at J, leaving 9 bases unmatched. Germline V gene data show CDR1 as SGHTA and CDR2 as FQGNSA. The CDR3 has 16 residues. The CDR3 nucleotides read TGTGCCAGCAGCACCAGGACAGGGCCTTTCTCCTACGAGCAGTACTTC. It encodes CASSTRTGPFSYEQYF.

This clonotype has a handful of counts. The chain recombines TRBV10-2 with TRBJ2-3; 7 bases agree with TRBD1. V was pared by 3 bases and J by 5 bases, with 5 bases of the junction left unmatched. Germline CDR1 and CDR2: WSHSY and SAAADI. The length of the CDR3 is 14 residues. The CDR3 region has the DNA TGCGCCAGCAGTGAAGGACAGGAAATAGATACGCAGTATTTT. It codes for CASSEGQEIDTQYF.

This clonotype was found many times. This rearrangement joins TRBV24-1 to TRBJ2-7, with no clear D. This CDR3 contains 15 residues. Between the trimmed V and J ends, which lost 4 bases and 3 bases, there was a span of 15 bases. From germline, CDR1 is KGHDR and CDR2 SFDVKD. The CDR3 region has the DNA TGTGCCACCAGTGACTCCCGGACGGGCAACTACGAGCAGTACTTC. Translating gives CATSDSRTGNYEQYF.

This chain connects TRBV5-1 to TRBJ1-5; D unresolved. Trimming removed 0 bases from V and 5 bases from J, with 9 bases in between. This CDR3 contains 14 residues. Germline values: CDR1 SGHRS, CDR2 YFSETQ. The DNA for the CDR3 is TGCGCCAGCAGCTTGGATGGCGGAGATCAGCCCCAGCATTTT. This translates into CASSLDGGDQPQHF. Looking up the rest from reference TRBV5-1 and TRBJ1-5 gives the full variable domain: KAGVTQTPRYLIKTRGQQVTLSCSPISGHRSVSWYQQTPGQGLQFLFEYFSETQRNKGNFPGRFSGRQFSNSRSEMNVSTLELGDSALYLCASSLDGGDQPQHFGDGTRLSIL.

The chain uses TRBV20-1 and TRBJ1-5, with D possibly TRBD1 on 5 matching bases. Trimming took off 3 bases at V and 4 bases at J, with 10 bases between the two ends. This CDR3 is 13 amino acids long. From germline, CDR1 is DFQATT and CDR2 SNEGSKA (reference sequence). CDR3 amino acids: CSASQGGNQPQHF. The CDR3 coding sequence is TGCAGTGCTAGTCAGGGAGGGAATCAGCCCCAGCATTTT.

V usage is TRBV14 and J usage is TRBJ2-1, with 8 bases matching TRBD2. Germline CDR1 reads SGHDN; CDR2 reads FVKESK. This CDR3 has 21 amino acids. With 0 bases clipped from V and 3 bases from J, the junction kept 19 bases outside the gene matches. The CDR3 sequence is CASSQDRRGEGSGSRYNEQFF. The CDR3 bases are TGTGCCAGCAGCCAAGATAGGAGGGGGGAGGGGAGCGGGAGTCGCTACAATGAGCAGTTCTTC.

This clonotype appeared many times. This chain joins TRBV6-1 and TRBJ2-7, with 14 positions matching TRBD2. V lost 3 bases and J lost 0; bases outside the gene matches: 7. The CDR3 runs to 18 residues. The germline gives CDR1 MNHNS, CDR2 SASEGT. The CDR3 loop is CASSDPGLAGVFSYEQYF. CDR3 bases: TGTGCCAGCAGTGACCCGGGACTAGCGGGAGTTTTCTCCTACGAGCAGTACTTC.

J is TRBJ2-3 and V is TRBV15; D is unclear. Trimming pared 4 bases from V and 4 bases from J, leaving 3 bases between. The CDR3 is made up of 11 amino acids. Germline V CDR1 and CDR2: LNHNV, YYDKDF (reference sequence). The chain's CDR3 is CATSISDTQYF. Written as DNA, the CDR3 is TGTGCCACCAGCATCTCAGATACGCAGTATTTT.

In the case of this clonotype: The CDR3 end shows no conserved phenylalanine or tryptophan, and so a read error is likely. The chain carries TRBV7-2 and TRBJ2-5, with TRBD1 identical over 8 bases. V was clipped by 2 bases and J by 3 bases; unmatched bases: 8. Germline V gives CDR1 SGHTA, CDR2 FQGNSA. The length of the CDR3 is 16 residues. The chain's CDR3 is CASSLIGQGKEETQYS. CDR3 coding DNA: TGTGCCAGCAGCTTAATCGGACAGGGAAAAGAAGAGACCCAGTACTCC.

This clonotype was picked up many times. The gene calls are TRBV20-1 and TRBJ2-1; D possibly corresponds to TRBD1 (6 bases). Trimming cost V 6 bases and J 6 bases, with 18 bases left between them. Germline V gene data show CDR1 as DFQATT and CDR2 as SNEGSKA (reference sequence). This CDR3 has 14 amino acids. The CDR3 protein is CSADAGAIGNEQFF. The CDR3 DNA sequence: TGCAGTGCAGACGCAGGGGCTATCGGCAATGAGCAGTTCTTC.

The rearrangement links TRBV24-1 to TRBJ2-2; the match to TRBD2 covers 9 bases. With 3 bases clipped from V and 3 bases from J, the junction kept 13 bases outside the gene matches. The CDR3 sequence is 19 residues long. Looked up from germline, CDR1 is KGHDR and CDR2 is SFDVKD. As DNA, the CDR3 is TGTGCCACCAGTGATCGGCGATTAGCGGGAGCGGGGGACACCGGGGAGCTGTTTTTT. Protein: CATSDRRLAGAGDTGELFF.

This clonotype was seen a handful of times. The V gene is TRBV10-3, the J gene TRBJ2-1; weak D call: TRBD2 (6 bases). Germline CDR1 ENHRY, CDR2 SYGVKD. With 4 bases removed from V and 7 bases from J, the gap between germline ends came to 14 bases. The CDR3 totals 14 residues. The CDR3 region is CAISVPGDGNEQFF. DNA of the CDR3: TGTGCCATCAGTGTCCCGGGAGATGGGAATGAGCAGTTCTTC.

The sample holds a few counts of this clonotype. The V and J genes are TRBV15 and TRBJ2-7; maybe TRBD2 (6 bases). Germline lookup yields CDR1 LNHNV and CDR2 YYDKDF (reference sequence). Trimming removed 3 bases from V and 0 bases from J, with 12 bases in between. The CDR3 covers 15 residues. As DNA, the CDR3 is TGTGCCACCAGCAGGGGTTGGGACTCCTCCTACGAGCAGTACTTC. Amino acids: CATSRGWDSSYEQYF.

For the CDR3, the DNA is TGTGCCAGCAGTAACCCCCGGTCGGGGGAAGAGCAGTACTTC. It is translated as CASSNPRSGEEQYF. This chain joins TRBV7-9 and TRBJ2-7; tentatively, D is TRBD2 (6 bases). CDR3 length: 14 amino acids. V dropped 6 bases and J dropped 7 bases, with 19 bases sitting between them. CDR1 and CDR2 from the germline V gene are SEHNR and FQNEAQ (reference sequence). Together with reference TRBV7-9 and TRBJ2-7, the CDR3 gives the full variable domain: DTGVSQNPRHKITKRGQNVTFRCDPISEHNRLYWYRQTLGQGPEFLTYFQNEAQLEKSRLLSDRFSAERPKGSFSTLEIQRTEQGDSAMYLCASSNPRSGEEQYFGPGTRLTVT.

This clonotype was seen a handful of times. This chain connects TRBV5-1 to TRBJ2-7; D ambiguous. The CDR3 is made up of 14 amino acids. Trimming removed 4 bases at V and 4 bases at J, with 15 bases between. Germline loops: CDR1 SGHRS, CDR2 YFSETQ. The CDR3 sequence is CASSNSGPQYEQYF. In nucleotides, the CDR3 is TGCGCCAGCAGCAATTCAGGACCACAATACGAGCAGTACTTC.

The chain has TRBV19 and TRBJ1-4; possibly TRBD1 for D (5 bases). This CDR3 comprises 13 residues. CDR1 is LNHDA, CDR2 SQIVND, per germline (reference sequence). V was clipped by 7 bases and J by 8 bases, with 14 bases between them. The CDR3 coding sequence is TGTGCCAGTATAAGGGGATTTCTGGAAAAACTGTTTTTT. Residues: CASIRGFLEKLFF.

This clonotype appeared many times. CDR3 in amino acids: CAWSVLGRDSEAFF. In DNA, the CDR3 is TGTGCCTGGAGTGTACTAGGCAGGGATAGTGAAGCTTTCTTT. The V and J genes are TRBV30 and TRBJ1-1; maybe TRBD1 (5 bases). With 0 bases removed from V and 7 bases from J, the gap between germline ends came to 15 bases. The CDR3 loop spans 14 amino acids. CDR1 and CDR2 (germline): GTSNPN, SVGIG (reference sequence).

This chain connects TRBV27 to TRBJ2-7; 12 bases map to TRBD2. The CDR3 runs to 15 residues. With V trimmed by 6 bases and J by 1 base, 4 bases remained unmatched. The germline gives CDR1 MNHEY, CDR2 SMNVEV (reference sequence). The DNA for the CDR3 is TGTGCCAGCAGGGGGACTAGCGGGTTGTCCTACGAGCAGTACTTC. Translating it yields CASRGTSGLSYEQYF.

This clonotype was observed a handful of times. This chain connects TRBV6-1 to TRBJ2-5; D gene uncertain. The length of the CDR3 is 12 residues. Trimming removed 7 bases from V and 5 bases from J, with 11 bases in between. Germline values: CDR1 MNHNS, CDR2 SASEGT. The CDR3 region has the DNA TGTGCCAGCAAATCGGGTAGCGAGACCCAGTACTTC. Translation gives CASKSGSETQYF.

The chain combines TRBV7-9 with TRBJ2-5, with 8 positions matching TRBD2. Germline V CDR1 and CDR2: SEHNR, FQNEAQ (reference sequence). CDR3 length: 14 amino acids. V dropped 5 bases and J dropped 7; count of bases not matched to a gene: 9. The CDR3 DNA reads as TGTGCCAGCAGCCTTACGGGGGGGGAAGGGACCCAGTACTTC. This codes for CASSLTGGEGTQYF.

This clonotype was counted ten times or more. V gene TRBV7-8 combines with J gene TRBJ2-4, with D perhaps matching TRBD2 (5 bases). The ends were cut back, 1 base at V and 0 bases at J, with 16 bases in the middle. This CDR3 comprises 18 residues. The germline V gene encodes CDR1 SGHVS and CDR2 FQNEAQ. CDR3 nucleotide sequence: TGTGCCAGCAGCTTAGTCATGGCAGACGAGGGAGCCAAAAACATTCAGTACTTC. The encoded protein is CASSLVMADEGAKNIQYF.

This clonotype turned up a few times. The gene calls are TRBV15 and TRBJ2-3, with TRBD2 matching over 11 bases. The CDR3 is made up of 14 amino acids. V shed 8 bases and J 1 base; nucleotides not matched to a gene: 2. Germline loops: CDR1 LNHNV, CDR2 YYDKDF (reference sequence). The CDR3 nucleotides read TGTGCCACCGGGACTAGCGGACGCACAGATACGCAGTATTTT. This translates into CATGTSGRTDTQYF.

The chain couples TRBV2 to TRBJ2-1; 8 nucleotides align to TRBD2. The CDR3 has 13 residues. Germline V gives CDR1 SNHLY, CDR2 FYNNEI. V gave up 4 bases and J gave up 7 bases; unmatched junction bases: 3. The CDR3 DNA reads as TGTGCCAGCAGTGCCGGGACTAGTAATGAGCAGTTCTTC. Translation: CASSAGTSNEQFF.

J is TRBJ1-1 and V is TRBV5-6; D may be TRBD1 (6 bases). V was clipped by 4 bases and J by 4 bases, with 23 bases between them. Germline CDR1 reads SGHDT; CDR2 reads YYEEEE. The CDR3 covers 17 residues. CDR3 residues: CASSRVDRRWYGTEAFF. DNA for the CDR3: TGTGCCAGCAGCCGAGTCGACAGGCGGTGGTATGGCACTGAAGCTTTCTTT.

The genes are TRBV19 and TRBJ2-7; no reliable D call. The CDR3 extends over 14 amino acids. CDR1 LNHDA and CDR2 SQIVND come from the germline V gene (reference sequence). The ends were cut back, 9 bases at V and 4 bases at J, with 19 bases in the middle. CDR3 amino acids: CASQQSGPTYEQYF. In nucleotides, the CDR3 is TGTGCCAGCCAGCAGTCCGGGCCTACGTACGAGCAGTACTTC.